This TCR beta chain came from a study of blood T cell repertoires in COVID-19. Study overall: The United States, Italy and Spain provided the acute and convalescent COVID-19 samples. From T cells, B-cell-depleted T cells, or PBMCs came the material, which was cDNA or gDNA.

The CDR3 loop spans 15 amino acids. Per the germline V gene, CDR1 is SQVTM and CDR2 is ANQGSEA. In the original analysis: The assay estimated nucleated cells by amplifying reference gene primers. The repertoire was sequenced with immunoSEQ multiplex PCR; TCRdb's copy has only in-frame clones and lacks some. V, J and clone size were drawn from that table, and D and trimming were deduced from the DNA. The sample records more than 300,000 clones, about 86% being singletons. J is TRBJ2-1 and V is TRBV29-1; TRBD2 matches at 8 bases. Sequenced material: peripheral blood. The receptor comes from a woman in her 50s with acute or convalescent COVID-19. CDR3 coding DNA: TGCAGTACGACGGTAGGTAGCGGGGAGTACAATGAGCAGTTCTTC. As protein: CSTTVGSGEYNEQFF.